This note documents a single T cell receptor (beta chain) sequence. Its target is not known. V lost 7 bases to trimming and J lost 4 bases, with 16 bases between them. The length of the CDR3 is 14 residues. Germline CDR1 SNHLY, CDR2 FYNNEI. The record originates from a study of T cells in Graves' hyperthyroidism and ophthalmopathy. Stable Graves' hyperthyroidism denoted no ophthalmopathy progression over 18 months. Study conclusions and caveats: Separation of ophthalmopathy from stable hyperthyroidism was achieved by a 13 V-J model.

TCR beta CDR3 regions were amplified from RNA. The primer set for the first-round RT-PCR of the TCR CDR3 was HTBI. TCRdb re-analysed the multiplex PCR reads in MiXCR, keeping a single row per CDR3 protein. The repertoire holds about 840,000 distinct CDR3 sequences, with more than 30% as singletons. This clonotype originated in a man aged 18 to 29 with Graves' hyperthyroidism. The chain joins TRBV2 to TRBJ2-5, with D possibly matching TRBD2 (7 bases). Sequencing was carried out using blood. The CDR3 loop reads CASIQWGGRETQYF. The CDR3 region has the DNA TGTGCCAGCATCCAGTGGGGGGGCCGAGAGACCCAGTACTTC.